This T cell receptor (beta chain) comes out of a study of CD8+CD57+ T cells in acquired aplastic anemia. Overall study results and limits: A significant difference in CD8+ Simpson's diversity between patients and controls was not found.

TCR beta VDJ combinations and CDR3 sequences were profiled from genomic DNA. TCRdb fed the reads into MiXCR, producing one record per CDR3 protein. The profile covers 400,000 to 450,000 distinct CDR3 sequences, with 55% to 70% appearing a single time and 4% taken by the ten largest. Concerning this clonotype: Its antigen remains unidentified.

The sample taken for sequencing was sorted CD4+, CD8+, or CD8+CD57+ T cells (not recorded which) from PBMCs. The origin of this receptor is a human donor in good health, serving as a control.

CDR3 sequence reads: CASHGAGGPYNEQFF. CDR3 sequence (DNA): TGTGCCAGCCATGGAGCGGGGGGGCCCTACAATGAGCAGTTCTTC. The chain recombines TRBV25-1 with TRBJ2-1; 10 bases align to TRBD2. This CDR3 spans 15 amino acids. The J segment lost 2 bases and the V segment lost 8 bases, leaving 6 bases of the junction unmatched. Germline V lookup: CDR1 MGHDK, CDR2 SYGVNS.